The present T cell receptor (beta chain) was sequenced within a study of cytomegalovirus exposure and HLA in healthy donors. Study context: The same platform as the 500 to 700 first-cohort repertoires was used for the 110 or so validation repertoires, a later analysis reported.

Some clones are missing from TCRdb's copy, which holds only in-frame ones; the method was immunoSEQ multiplex PCR. This sample has 130,000 to 150,000 clones, with 88% found just once. Trimming at V came to 9 bases and at J to 2 bases, leaving 10 bases not matched to a gene. The CDR3 spans 14 residues. Germline V gene sequence: CDR1 SGHAT, CDR2 FQNNGV. The origin of this receptor is a young woman in good health and CMV-seropositive. The specimen was PBMCs. V gene TRBV11-2 combines with J gene TRBJ2-7; 7 bases are shared with TRBD1. CDR3 bases: TGTGCCAGTGACAGGGACAATTCACCCTACGAGCAGTACTTC. Translation gives CASDRDNSPYEQYF.